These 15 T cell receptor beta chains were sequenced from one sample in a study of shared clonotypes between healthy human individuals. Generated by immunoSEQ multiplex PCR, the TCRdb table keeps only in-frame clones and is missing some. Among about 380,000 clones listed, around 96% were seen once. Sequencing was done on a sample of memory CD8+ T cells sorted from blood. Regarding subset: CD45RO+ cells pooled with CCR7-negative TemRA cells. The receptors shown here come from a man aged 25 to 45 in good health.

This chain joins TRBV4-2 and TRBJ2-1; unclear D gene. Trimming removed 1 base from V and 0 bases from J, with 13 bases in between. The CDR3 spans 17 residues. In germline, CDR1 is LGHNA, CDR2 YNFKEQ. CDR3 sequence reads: CASSQGIIALSYNEQFF. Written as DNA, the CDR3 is TGTGCCAGCAGCCAAGGGATTATTGCCCTCTCCTACAATGAGCAGTTCTTC.

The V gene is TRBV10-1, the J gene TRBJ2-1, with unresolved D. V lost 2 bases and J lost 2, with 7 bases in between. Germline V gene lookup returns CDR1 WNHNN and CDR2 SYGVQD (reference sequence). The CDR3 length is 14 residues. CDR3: CASSEGTAYNEQFF. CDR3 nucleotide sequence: TGCGCCAGCAGTGAGGGTACAGCCTACAATGAGCAGTTCTTC.

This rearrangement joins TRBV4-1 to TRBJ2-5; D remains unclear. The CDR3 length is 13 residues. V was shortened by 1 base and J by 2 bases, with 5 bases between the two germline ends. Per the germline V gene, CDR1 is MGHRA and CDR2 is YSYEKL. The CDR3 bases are TGCGCCAGCAGCCAAGGGGGACAAGAGACCCAGTACTTC. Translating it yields CASSQGGQETQYF.

CDR3 nucleotides: TGTGCCAGCAGCGACGGGTGGTTCGGCTACACCTTC. Translated, it gives CASSDGWFGYTF. This rearrangement joins TRBV6-1 to TRBJ1-2; D is uncertain. V was trimmed by 6 bases and J by 8 bases, leaving 13 bases between them. CDR3 length: 12 amino acids. The V gene's germline CDR1 is MNHNS and CDR2 SASEGT.

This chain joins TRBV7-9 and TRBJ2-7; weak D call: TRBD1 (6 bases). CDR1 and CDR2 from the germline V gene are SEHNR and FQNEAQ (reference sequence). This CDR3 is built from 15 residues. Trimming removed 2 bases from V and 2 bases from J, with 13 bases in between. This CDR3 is CASSLSPQGAYEQYF. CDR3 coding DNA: TGTGCCAGCAGCTTAAGTCCACAGGGTGCCTACGAGCAGTACTTC.

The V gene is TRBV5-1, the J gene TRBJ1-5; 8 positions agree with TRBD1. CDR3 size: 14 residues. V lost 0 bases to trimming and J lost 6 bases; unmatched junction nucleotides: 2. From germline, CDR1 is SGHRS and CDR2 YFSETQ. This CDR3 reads CASSLGQGAQPQHF. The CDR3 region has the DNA TGCGCCAGCAGCTTGGGGCAGGGGGCTCAGCCCCAGCATTTT.

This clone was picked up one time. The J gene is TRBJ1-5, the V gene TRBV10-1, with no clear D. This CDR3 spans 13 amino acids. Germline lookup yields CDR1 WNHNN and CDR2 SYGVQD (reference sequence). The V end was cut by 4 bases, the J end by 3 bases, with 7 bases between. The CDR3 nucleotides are TGCGCCAGCAGTGTGGGTTCCAATCAGCCCCAGCATTTT. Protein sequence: CASSVGSNQPQHF.

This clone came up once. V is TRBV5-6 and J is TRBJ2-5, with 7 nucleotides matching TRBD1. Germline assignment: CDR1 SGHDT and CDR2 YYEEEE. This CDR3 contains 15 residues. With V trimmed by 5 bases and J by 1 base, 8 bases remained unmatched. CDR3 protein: CASSSFDRVQETQYF. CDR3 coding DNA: TGTGCCAGCAGTTCATTTGACAGGGTCCAAGAGACCCAGTACTTC.

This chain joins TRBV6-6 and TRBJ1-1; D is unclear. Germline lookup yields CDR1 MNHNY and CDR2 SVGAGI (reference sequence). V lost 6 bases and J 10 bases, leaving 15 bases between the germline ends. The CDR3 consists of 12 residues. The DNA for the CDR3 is TGTGCCAGCAGGGCCCTGTCTGACCCAGCTTTCTTT. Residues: CASRALSDPAFF.

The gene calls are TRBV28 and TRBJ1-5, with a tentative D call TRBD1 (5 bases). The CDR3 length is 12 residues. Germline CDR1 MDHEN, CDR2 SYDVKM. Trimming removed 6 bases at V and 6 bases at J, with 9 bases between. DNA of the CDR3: TGTGCCAGCAGCCTGACAGTTCAGCCCCAGCATTTT. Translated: CASSLTVQPQHF.

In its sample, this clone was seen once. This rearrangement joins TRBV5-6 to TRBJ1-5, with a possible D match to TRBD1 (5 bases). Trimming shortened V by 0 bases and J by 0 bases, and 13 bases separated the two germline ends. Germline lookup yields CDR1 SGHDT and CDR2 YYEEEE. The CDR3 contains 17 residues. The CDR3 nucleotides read TGTGCCAGCAGCTTGGGATTCGGACACAATAGCAATCAGCCCCAGCATTTT. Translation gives CASSLGFGHNSNQPQHF. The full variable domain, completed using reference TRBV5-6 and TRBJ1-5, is DAGVTQSPTHLIKTRGQQVTLRCSPKSGHDTVSWYQQALGQGPQFIFQYYEEEERQRGNFPDRFSGHQFPNYSSELNVNALLLGDSALYLCASSLGFGHNSNQPQHFGDGTRLSIL.

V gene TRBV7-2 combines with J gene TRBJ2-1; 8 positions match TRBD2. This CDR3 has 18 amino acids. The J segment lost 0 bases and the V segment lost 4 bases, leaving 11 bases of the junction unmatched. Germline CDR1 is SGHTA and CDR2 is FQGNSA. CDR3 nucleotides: TGTGCCAGCAGCTCCCCTCGGGGGGGTAGGGGCTCCTACAATGAGCAGTTCTTC. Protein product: CASSSPRGGRGSYNEQFF.

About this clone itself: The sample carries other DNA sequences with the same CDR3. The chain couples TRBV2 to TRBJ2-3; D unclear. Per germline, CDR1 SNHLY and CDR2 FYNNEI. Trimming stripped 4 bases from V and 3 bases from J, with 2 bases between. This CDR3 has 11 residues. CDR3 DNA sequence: TGTGCCAGCAGTGTAACAGATACGCAGTATTTT. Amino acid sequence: CASSVTDTQYF.

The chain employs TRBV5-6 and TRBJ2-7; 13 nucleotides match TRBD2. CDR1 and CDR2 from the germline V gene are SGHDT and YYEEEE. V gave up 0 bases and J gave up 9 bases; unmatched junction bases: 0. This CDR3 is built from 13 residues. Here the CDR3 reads CASSLGLAGGQYF. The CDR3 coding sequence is TGTGCCAGCAGCTTGGGACTAGCGGGAGGGCAGTACTTC. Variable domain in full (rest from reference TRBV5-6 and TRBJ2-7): DAGVTQSPTHLIKTRGQQVTLRCSPKSGHDTVSWYQQALGQGPQFIFQYYEEEERQRGNFPDRFSGHQFPNYSSELNVNALLLGDSALYLCASSLGLAGGQYFGPGTRLTVT.

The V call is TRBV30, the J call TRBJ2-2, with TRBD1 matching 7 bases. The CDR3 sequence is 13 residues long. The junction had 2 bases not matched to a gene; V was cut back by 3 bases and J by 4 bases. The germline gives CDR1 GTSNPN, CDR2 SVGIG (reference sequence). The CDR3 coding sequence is TGTGCCTGGAGGGGACAGTCCACCGGGGAGCTGTTTTTT. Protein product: CAWRGQSTGELFF.